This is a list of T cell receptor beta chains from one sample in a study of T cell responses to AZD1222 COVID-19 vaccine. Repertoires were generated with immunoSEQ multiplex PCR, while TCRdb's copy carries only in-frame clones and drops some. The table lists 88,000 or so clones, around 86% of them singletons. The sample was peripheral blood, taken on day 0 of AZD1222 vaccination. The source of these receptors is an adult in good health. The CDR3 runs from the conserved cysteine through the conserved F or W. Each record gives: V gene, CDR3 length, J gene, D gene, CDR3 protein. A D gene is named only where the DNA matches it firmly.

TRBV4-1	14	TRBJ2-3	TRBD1	CASSQQGAGDTQYF
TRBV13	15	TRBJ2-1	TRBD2	CASGEKREFYNEQFF
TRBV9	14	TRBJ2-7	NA	CASRANGQNYEQYF
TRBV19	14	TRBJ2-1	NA	CASSIISFDNEQFF
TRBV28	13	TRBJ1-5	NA	CASSSRSPPPQHF
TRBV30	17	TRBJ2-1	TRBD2	CAWSVHGTSFVYNEQFF
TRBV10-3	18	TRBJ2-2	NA	CAISESFGLDRFTGELFF
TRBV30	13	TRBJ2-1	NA	CAWDVNLGDEQFF
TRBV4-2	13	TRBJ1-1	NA	CASSRGGGTEAFF
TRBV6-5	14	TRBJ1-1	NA	CASGPMRGSTEAFF
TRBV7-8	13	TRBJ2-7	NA	CASSLSRGVEQYF
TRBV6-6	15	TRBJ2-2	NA	CASSSTQARTGELFF
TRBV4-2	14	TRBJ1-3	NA	CASSQAGAGNTIYF
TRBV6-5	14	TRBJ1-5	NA	CASSYSGGNQPQHF
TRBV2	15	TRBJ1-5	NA	CASSDRRRGQQPQHF
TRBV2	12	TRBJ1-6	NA	CASSDTGAPLHF
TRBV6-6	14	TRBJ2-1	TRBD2	CASSTPGGVNEQFF
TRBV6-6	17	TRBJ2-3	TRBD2	CASSPFQASGIRDTQYF
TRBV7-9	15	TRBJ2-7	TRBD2	CASSAGLAGGREQYF
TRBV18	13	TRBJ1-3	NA	CASSQGSGNTIYF
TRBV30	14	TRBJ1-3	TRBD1	CAWSAGGTGNTIYF
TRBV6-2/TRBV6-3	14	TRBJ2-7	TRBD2	CASSRSGGPGEQYF
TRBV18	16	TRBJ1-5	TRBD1	CASSPPYGQDYQPQHF
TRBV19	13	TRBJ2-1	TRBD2	CASNSGRANEQFF
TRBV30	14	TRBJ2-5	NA	CAWSPLASTETQYF
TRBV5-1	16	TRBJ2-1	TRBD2	CASSLLSVAGANEQFF
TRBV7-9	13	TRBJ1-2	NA	CASGPSGGTGYTF
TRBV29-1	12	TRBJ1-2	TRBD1	CSAWTGEDGYTF
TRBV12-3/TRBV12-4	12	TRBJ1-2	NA	CASSPYSYGYTF
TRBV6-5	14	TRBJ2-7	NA	CASSPQGPSYEQYF
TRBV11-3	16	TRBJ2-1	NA	CASSLFGAPNLDEQFF
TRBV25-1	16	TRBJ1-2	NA	CASSEWTVSRNYGYTF
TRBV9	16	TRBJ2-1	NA	CASSVFSGVSYNEQFF
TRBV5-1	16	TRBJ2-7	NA	CASSLDPLGSSYEQYF
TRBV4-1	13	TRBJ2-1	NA	CASSQETGDEQFF
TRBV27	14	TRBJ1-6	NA	CASSLLAGHSPLHF
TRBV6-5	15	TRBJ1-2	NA	CASSYSVGGDYGYTF
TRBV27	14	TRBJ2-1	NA	CASSFTGYYNEQFF
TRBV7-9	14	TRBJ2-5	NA	CASSLLGAVETQYF
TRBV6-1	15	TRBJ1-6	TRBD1	CASSDPTGATSPLHF
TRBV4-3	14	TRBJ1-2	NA	CASSQRWQVYGYTF
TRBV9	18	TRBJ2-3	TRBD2	CASSVSPGLAGRSDTQYF
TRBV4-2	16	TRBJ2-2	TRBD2	CASSQGAGGYTGELFF
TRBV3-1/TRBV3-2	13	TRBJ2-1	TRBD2	CASSHLAGNEQFF